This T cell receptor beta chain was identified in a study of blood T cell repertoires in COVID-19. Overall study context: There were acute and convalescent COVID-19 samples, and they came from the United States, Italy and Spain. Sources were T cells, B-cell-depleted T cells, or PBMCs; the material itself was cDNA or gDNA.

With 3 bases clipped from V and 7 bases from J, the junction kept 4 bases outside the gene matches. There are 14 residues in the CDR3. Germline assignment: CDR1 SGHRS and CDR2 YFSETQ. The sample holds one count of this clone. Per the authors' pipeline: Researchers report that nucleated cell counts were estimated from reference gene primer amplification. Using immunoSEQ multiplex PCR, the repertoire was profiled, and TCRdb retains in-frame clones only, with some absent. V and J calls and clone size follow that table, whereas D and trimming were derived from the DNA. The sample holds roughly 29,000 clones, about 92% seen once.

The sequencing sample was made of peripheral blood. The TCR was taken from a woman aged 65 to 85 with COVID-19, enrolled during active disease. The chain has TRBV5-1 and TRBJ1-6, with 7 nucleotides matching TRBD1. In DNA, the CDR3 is TGCGCCAGCAGCTCCGGACAGGACAATTCACCCCTCCACTTT. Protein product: CASSSGQDNSPLHF.